A single sample gave rise to the 19 T cell receptor beta chains below, sequenced in a study of control samples from healthy donors and cancer patients. Some clones are missing from TCRdb's copy, which holds only in-frame ones; the method was immunoSEQ multiplex PCR. Among some 410,000 clones listed, about 93% were seen once. Sequences were obtained from PBMCs. Receptors originate from a man aged 35-49 years with head and neck cancer.

This chain links TRBV28 with TRBJ2-7, with a weak D call TRBD1 (6 bases). The CDR3 runs to 13 residues. Trimming took off 5 bases at V and 3 bases at J, with 11 bases between the two ends. The germline CDR1 and CDR2 sequences are MDHEN and SYDVKM. The CDR3 is CASSAPGVYEQYF. CDR3 DNA: TGTGCCAGCAGTGCCCCAGGGGTCTACGAGCAGTACTTC.

The chain joins TRBV7-2 to TRBJ2-7, with 9 nucleotides matching TRBD1. With 3 bases clipped from V and 2 bases from J, the junction kept 5 bases outside the gene matches. CDR1 and CDR2 (germline): SGHTA, FQGNSA. CDR3 length equals 15 residues. The CDR3, as DNA: TGTGCCAGCAGCTTCGGGACAGGGAAAACCTACGAGCAGTACTTC. It encodes CASSFGTGKTYEQYF.

J is TRBJ2-7 and V is TRBV6-5, with unresolved D. V lost 7 bases to trimming and J lost 7 bases, with 11 bases between them. This CDR3 is 11 amino acids long. Germline CDR1 reads MNHEY; CDR2 reads SVGAGI. In DNA, the CDR3 is TGTGCCAGCAATGCAGTTGGAGAGCAGTACTTC. This encodes CASNAVGEQYF.

The V call is TRBV10-3, the J call TRBJ2-7; D gene ambiguous. V dropped 1 base and J dropped 4 bases, with 2 bases sitting between them. The CDR3 consists of 11 residues. Germline assignment: CDR1 ENHRY and CDR2 SYGVKD. CDR3 bases: TGTGCCATCAGTGAGTTGTACGAGCAGTACTTC. This codes for CAISELYEQYF.

This clone turned up a few times. The chain employs TRBV11-2 and TRBJ1-1; D is uncertain. The CDR3 is 13 residues long. V dropped 5 bases and J dropped 0 bases, with 7 bases sitting between them. The germline CDR1 and CDR2 sequences are SGHAT and FQNNGV. CDR3 loop: CASSPSLNTEAFF. DNA for the CDR3: TGTGCCAGCAGCCCGTCACTGAACACTGAAGCTTTCTTT.

The chain combines TRBV30 with TRBJ2-7; D is unresolved. The ends were cut back, 3 bases at V and 2 bases at J, with 14 bases in the middle. CDR1 is GTSNPN, CDR2 SVGIG, per germline (reference sequence). The CDR3 contains 14 residues. This CDR3 is CAWSALGLPYEQYF. As DNA, the CDR3 is TGTGCCTGGAGCGCCCTTGGCCTCCCCTACGAGCAGTACTTC.

The chain has TRBV7-9 and TRBJ2-7; D not resolved. The CDR3 is 12 amino acids. The V gene lost 2 bases and the J gene lost 3 bases, with 5 bases spanning the gap. Germline values: CDR1 SEHNR, CDR2 FQNEAQ (reference sequence). This CDR3 reads CASSLSLYEQYF. The CDR3 DNA is TGTGCCAGCAGCTTATCCCTCTACGAGCAGTACTTC.

The sample holds one count of this clone. This sequence joins TRBV7-3 and TRBJ2-3; D unclear. V shed 5 bases and J shed 1 base, with 7 bases lying between them. In germline, CDR1 is SGHTA, CDR2 FQGTGA. This CDR3 has 13 residues. The chain's CDR3 is CASSPHGTDTQYF. The CDR3 DNA reads TGTGCCAGCAGCCCTCATGGCACAGATACGCAGTATTTT.

The CDR3 sequence is CATSSGRDNEQFF. In DNA, the CDR3 is TGTGCCACCTCTAGCGGGAGAGACAATGAGCAGTTCTTC. The J gene is TRBJ2-1, the V gene TRBV28, with 10 bases identical to TRBD2. This CDR3 is built from 13 residues. With V trimmed by 10 bases and J by 5 bases, 5 bases remained unmatched. Germline assignment: CDR1 MDHEN and CDR2 SYDVKM.

This clone was recorded only once. The chain combines TRBV19 with TRBJ1-5; no definite D call. CDR3 length: 14 residues. Germline V lookup: CDR1 LNHDA, CDR2 SQIVND (reference sequence). V was trimmed by 6 bases and J by 6 bases, leaving 15 bases between them. The CDR3 DNA reads as TGTGCCAGTAGGCCCGTCCCCGGAGGTCAGCCCCAGCATTTT. Translation: CASRPVPGGQPQHF.

This clone was recorded a few times. The chain links TRBV10-3 to TRBJ2-5; 9 bases are a match to TRBD1. The CDR3 sequence is 19 residues long. From germline, CDR1 is ENHRY and CDR2 SYGVKD. J was trimmed by 1 base and V by 3 bases; bases with no gene match: 15. The CDR3 coding sequence is TGTGCCATCAGTGACCCGGGACAGGGAAGCGTGGGGCTCCAAGAGACCCAGTACTTC. This gives the protein CAISDPGQGSVGLQETQYF.

This clone was observed many times. V is TRBV29-1 and J is TRBJ2-5, with D possibly TRBD2 on 5 matching bases. V was shortened by 4 bases and J by 6 bases, with 15 bases between the two germline ends. The length of the CDR3 is 13 residues. Germline loops: CDR1 SQVTM, CDR2 ANQGSEA. The CDR3 spells CSVGSGLAKTQYF. The CDR3 coding sequence is TGCAGCGTTGGGTCCGGATTAGCGAAGACCCAGTACTTC.

The chain employs TRBV20-1 and TRBJ1-2; unclear D gene. The ends were cut back, 3 bases at V and 2 bases at J, with 16 bases in the middle. This CDR3 has 15 residues. Per germline, CDR1 DFQATT and CDR2 SNEGSKA (reference sequence). The CDR3, as DNA: TGCAGTGCTAGTCCGGCGAGTGCAGGAAACTATGGCTACACCTTC. Translating gives CSASPASAGNYGYTF.

The J gene is TRBJ1-4, the V gene TRBV20-1; D call uncertain. Trimming took off 6 bases at V and 4 bases at J, with 12 bases between the two ends. The length of the CDR3 is 13 residues. The germline V gene has CDR1 DFQATT and CDR2 SNEGSKA (reference sequence). The CDR3 is CSASGRYNEKLFF. The CDR3 DNA sequence: TGCAGTGCAAGTGGCCGGTATAATGAAAAACTGTTTTTT.

The gene calls are TRBV27 and TRBJ1-1; D not resolved. Germline CDR1 MNHEY, CDR2 SMNVEV (reference sequence). Trimming cost V 0 bases and J 1 base, with 9 bases left between them. CDR3 length: 15 residues. Here the CDR3 DNA reads TGTGCCAGCAGTTTATCGCGACCAGGGAACACTGAAGCTTTCTTT. Protein: CASSLSRPGNTEAFF.

J is TRBJ2-7 and V is TRBV6-5, with D unclear. V gave up 6 bases and J gave up 2 bases, with 11 bases separating them. Germline assignment: CDR1 MNHEY and CDR2 SVGAGI. The CDR3 runs to 13 residues. CDR3 in amino acids: CASRPDGPYEQYF. CDR3 sequence (DNA): TGTGCCAGCAGGCCGGACGGCCCCTACGAGCAGTACTTC.

This chain links TRBV21-1 with TRBJ1-5. TRBV21-1 corresponds to a pseudogene. This CDR3 contains 13 residues. In nucleotides, the CDR3 is TGTGCCAGGGTGCGGGGGCCCGGTCAGCCCCAGCATTTT. Translated: CARVRGPGQPQHF.

The genes are TRBV5-1 and TRBJ2-7; D is perhaps TRBD1 or TRBD2 (5 bases each). Trimming cost V 4 bases and J 0 bases, with 11 bases left between them. Looked up from germline, CDR1 is SGHRS and CDR2 is YFSETQ. CDR3 length equals 14 residues. In DNA, the CDR3 is TGCGCCAGCAGCGCCACGGGACGCTCCTACGAGCAGTACTTC. Translated, it gives CASSATGRSYEQYF.

The V call is TRBV30, the J call TRBJ1-6, with a tentative D call TRBD1 (5 bases). CDR3 length equals 14 residues. The germline V gene encodes CDR1 GTSNPN and CDR2 SVGIG (reference sequence). Trimming left V 3 bases short and J 8 bases short, with 14 bases between. The DNA for the CDR3 is TGTGCCTGGAGCCTGACGGCGGGGGATTCACCCCTCCACTTT. This sequence encodes CAWSLTAGDSPLHF.